This T cell receptor beta chain was identified during a study of blood T cell repertoires in COVID-19. About the research overall: Acute-phase and convalescent COVID-19 samples originated in the United States, Italy and Spain. PBMCs, B-cell-depleted T cells, or T cells provided the cDNA or gDNA that made up the material.

Trimming took 8 bases from V and 6 from J, leaving 16 bases between them. CDR1 is MNHEY, CDR2 SVGAGI, per germline. The CDR3 extends over 13 amino acids. This clone was found a few times. How the authors handled the data: Estimation of nucleated cell counts relied on the amplification of reference gene primers. Assay used: immunoSEQ multiplex PCR; TCRdb lists only in-frame clones, some missing. That table gives V, J and clone size, and the DNA gave D and trimming. Here the sample spans tens of thousands of clones, around 80% being singletons. The chain couples TRBV6-5 to TRBJ1-1; the D gene is possibly TRBD1 (6 bases). Sequencing was done on a sample of peripheral blood. The sequence was collected from a man between 65 and 85 years old with acute or convalescent COVID-19. The CDR3 sequence: CASDYSTGSEAFF. The CDR3 DNA sequence: TGTGCCAGCGATTACTCGACAGGTTCTGAAGCTTTCTTT.